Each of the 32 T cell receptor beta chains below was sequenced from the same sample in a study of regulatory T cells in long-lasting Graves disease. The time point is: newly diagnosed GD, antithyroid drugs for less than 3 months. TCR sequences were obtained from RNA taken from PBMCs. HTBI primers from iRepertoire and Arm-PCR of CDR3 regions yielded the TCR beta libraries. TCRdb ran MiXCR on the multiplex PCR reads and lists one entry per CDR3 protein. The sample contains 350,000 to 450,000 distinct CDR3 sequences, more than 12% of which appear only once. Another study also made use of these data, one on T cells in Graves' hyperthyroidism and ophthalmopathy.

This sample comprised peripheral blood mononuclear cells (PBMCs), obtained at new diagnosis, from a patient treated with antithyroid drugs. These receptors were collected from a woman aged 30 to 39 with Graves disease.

CDR3 DNA sequence: TGCGCCAGCAGCTTTCCCCTTTCGGGGGCGGGAGGAGTCGAGCTGTTTTTT. Its protein product is CASSFPLSGAGGVELFF. The V call is TRBV5-1, the J call TRBJ2-2; the match to TRBD2 covers 8 bases. With V trimmed by 2 bases and J by 11 bases, 17 bases remained unmatched. The CDR3 loop spans 17 amino acids. The V gene's germline CDR1 is SGHRS and CDR2 YFSETQ.

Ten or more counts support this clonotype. For the CDR3, the DNA is TGCAGTGCTAGTTTAGTGGCTAGCGGGAGTTTACAGACCCAGTACTTC. Translation: CSASLVASGSLQTQYF. V gene TRBV20-1 combines with J gene TRBJ2-5, with 10 bases lining up with TRBD2. Per germline, CDR1 DFQATT and CDR2 SNEGSKA (reference sequence). The CDR3 consists of 16 residues. V shed 3 bases and J 6 bases; nucleotides not matched to a gene: 13.

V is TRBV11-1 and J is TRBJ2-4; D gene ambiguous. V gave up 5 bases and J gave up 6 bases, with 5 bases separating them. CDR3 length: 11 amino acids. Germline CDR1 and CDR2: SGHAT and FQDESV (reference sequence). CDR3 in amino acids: CASSQRNIQYF. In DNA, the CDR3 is TGTGCCAGCAGCCAGAGAAACATTCAGTACTTC.

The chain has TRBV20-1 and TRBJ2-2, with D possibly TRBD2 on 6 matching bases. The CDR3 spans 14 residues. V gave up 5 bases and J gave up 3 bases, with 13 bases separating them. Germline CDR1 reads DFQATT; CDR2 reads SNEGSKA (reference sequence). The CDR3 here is CSAPRDSDTGELFF. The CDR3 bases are TGCAGTGCTCCCCGGGACTCCGACACCGGGGAGCTGTTTTTT.

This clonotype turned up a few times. CDR3 coding DNA: TGTGCCAGCACCGAGGGGAACAATGAGCAGTTCTTC. Translated, it gives CASTEGNNEQFF. The chain is built from TRBV27 and TRBJ2-1; either TRBD1 or TRBD2 may supply D (5 bases each). There are 12 residues in the CDR3. Germline CDR1 reads MNHEY; CDR2 reads SMNVEV (reference sequence). V shed 7 bases and J shed 5 bases, with 9 bases lying between them.

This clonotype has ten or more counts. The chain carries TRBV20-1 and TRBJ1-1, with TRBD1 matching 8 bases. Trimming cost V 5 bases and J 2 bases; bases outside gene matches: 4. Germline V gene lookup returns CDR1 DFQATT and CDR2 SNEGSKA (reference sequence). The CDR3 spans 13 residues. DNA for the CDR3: TGCAGTGCTTCCGGACAGGGAAACACTGAAGCTTTCTTT. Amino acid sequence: CSASGQGNTEAFF.

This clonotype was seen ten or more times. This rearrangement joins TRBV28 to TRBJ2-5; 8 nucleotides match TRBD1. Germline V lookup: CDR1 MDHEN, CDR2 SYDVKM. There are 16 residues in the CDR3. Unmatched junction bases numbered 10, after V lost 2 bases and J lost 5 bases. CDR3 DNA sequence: TGTGCCAGCAGTTTACCCGGACAGGGAGCATCGGAGACCCAGTACTTC. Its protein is CASSLPGQGASETQYF.

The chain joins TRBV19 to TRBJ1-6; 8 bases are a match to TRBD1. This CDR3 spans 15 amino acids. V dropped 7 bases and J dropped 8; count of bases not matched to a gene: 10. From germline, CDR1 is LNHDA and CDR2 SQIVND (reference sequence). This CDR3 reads CASKTARGPDSPLHF. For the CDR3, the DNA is TGTGCCAGTAAAACCGCCAGGGGGCCGGATTCACCCCTCCACTTT.

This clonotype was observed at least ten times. CDR3 region: CATWGGGAATNEKLFF. CDR3 coding DNA: TGTGCCACCTGGGGAGGCGGGGCCGCAACTAATGAAAAACTGTTTTTT. The V call is TRBV2, the J call TRBJ1-4; tentative D call: TRBD1 (5 bases). The CDR3 is 16 amino acids. Germline CDR1 reads SNHLY; CDR2 reads FYNNEI. V shed 10 bases and J shed 0 bases, with 18 bases lying between them.

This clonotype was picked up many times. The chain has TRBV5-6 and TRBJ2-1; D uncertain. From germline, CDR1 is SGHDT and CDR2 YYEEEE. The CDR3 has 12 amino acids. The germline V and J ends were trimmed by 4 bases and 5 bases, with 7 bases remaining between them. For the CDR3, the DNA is TGTGCCAGCAGCGCGAGTGACAATGAGCAGTTCTTC. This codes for CASSASDNEQFF.

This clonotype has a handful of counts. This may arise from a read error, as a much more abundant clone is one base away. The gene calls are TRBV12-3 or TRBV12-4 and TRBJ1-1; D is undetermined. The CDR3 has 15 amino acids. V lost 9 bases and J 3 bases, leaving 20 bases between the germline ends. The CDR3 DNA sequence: TGTGCCAGTCGCGGAGGGTCTCCAATCTACACTGAAGCTTTCTTT. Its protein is CASRGGSPIYTEAFF.

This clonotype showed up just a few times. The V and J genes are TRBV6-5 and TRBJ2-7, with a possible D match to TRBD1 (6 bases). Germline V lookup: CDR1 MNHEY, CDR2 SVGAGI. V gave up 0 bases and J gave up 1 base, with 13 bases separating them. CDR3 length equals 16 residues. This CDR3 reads CASSYSSDSGSYEQYF. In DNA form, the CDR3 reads TGTGCCAGCAGTTACTCCTCGGACAGTGGGTCCTACGAGCAGTACTTC.

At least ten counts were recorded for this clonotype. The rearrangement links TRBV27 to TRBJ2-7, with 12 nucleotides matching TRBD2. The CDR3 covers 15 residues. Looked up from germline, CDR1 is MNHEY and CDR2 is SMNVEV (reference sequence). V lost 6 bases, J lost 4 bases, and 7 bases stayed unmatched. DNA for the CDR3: TGTGCCAGCAGCTTGCTAGCGGGAGGGCCTTACGAGCAGTACTTC. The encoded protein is CASSLLAGGPYEQYF.

This CDR3 reads CASSPRLAGDHNEQFF. CDR3 DNA sequence: TGTGCCAGCAGCCCGCGACTAGCGGGAGACCACAATGAGCAGTTCTTC. The V and J genes are TRBV5-5 and TRBJ2-1; 12 nucleotides align to TRBD2. With 4 bases clipped from V and 5 bases from J, the junction kept 7 bases outside the gene matches. Looked up from germline, CDR1 is SGHKS and CDR2 is YYEKEE (reference sequence). The CDR3 runs 16 residues.

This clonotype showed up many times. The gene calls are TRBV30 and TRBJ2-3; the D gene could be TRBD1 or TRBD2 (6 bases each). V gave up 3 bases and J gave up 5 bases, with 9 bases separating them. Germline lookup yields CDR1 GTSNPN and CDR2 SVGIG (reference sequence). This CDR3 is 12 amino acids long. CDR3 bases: TGTGCCTGGAGCGAGGGGGGAGATACGCAGTATTTT. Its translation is CAWSEGGDTQYF.

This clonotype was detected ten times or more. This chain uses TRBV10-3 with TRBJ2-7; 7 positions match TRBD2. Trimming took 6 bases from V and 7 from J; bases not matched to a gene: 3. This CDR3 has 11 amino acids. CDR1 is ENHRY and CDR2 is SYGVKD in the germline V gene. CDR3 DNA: TGTGCCATCAGATTCGGGGGGGAGCAGTACTTC. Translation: CAIRFGGEQYF.

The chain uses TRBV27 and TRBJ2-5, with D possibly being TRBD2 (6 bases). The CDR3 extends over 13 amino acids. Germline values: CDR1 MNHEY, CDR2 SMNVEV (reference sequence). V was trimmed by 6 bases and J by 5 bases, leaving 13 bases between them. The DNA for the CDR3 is TGTGCCAGCAGACCCGGGGACTCCGAGACCCAGTACTTC. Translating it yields CASRPGDSETQYF.

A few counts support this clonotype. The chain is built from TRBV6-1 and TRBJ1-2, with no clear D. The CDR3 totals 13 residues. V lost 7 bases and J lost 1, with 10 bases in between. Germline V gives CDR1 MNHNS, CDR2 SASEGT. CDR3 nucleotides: TGTGCCAGCACCTCCGGCTATAACTATGGCTACACCTTC. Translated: CASTSGYNYGYTF.

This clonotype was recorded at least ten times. This chain's CDR3 is CASSQARMAQETQYF. The CDR3 region has the DNA TGTGCCAGCAGCCAAGCCAGGATGGCCCAAGAGACCCAGTACTTC. The chain links TRBV3-1 to TRBJ2-5, with D uncertain. Germline V gene lookup returns CDR1 LGHDT and CDR2 YNNKEL (reference sequence). V shed 1 base and J shed 1 base, with 10 bases lying between them. The CDR3 spans 15 residues.

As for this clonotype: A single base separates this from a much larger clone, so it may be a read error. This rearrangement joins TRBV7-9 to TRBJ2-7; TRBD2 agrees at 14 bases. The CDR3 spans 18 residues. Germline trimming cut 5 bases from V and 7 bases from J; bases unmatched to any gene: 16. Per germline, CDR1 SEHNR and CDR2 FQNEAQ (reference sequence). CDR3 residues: CASSQGLAGVGVGNEQYF. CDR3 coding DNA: TGTGCCAGCAGCCAGGGACTAGCGGGAGTTGGAGTGGGGAATGAGCAGTACTTC.

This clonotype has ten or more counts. The CDR3 protein is CASSLAPGLEGSYNEQFF. In DNA, the CDR3 is TGTGCCAGCAGCTTAGCGCCTGGACTAGAAGGCTCCTACAATGAGCAGTTCTTC. The gene calls are TRBV7-2 and TRBJ2-1; TRBD2 aligns across 7 bases. The CDR3 has 18 amino acids. J gave up 0 bases and V 0 bases, and 8 bases lay outside the gene matches. From germline, CDR1 is SGHTA and CDR2 FQGNSA.

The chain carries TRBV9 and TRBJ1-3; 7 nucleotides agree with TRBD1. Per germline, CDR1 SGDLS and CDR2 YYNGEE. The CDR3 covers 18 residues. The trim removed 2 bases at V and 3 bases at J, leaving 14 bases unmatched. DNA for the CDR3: TGTGCCAGCAGCGTGGAGGCAAGACCCCAGGGGGATGGAAACACCATATATTTT. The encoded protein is CASSVEARPQGDGNTIYF.

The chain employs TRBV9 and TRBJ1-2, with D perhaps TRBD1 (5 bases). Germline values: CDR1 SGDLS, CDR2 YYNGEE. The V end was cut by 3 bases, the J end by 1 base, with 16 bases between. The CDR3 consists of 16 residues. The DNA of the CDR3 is TGTGCCAGCAGCGCCACAACAGGAGTAGTTAACTATGGCTACACCTTC. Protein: CASSATTGVVNYGYTF.

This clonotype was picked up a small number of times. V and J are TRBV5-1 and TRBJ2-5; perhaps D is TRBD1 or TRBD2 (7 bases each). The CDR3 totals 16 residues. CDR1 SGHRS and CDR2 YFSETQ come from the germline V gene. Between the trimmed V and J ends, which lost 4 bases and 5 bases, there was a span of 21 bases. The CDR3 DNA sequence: TGCGCCAGCAGCACTACGACAGGGAGGGCAGGCGAGACCCAGTACTTC. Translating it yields CASSTTTGRAGETQYF.

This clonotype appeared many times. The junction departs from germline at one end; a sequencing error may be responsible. CDR3 bases: TGTGCCAGCAGCTTCCGAAGACTAGCACCAGAGGGGGGCTTC. Protein sequence: CASSFRRLAPEGGF. This chain joins TRBV11-2 and TRBJ2-7; tentative D call: TRBD2 (7 bases). Germline V CDR1 and CDR2: SGHAT, FQNNGV. This CDR3 contains 14 residues.

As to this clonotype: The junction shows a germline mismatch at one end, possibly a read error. This chain's CDR3 is CASRPQSSGANDLTF. The CDR3 DNA sequence: TGTGCCAGCAGACCCCAGAGCTCTGGGGCCAACGACCTGACTTTC. The V gene is TRBV6-1, the J gene TRBJ2-6; the D gene is possibly TRBD1 (5 bases). Looked up from germline, CDR1 is MNHNS and CDR2 is SASEGT. The CDR3 spans 15 residues.

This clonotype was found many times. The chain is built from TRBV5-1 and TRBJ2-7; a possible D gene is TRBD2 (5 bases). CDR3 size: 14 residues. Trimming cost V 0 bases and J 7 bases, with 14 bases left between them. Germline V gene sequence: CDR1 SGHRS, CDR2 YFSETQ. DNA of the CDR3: TGCGCCAGCAGCTTGGAAGGTCCCCCGGGGGAGCAGTACTTC. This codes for CASSLEGPPGEQYF.

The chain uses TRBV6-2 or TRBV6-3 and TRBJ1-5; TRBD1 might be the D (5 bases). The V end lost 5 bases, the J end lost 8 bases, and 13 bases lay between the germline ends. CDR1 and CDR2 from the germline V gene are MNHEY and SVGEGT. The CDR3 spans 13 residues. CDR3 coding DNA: TGTGCCAGCAGTGGAGGGGTATGGGAGCCCCAGCATTTT. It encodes CASSGGVWEPQHF.

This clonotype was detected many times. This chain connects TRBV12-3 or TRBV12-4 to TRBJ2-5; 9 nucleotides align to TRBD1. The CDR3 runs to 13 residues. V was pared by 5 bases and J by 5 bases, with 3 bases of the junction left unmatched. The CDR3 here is CASSGQGFETQYF. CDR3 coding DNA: TGTGCCAGCAGTGGACAGGGGTTTGAGACCCAGTACTTC.

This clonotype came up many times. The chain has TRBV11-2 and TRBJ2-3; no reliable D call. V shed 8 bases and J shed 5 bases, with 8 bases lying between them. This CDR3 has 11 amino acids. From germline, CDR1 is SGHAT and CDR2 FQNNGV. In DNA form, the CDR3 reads TGTGCCAGCGGGCCAAGAGATACGCAGTATTTT. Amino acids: CASGPRDTQYF.

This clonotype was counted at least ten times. The CDR3 loop is CASSDRGLGQFF. The CDR3 DNA is TGTGCCAGCAGTGACAGGGGGCTCGGGCAGTTCTTC. V is TRBV12-3 or TRBV12-4 and J is TRBJ2-1; TRBD1 agrees at 10 bases. The CDR3 length is 12 residues. Germline trimming cut 5 bases from V and 12 bases from J; bases unmatched to any gene: 4.

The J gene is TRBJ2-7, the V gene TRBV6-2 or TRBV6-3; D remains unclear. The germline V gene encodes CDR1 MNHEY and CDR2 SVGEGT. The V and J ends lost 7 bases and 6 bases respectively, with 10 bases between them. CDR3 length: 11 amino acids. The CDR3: CASTGSTEQYF. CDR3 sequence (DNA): TGTGCCAGCACCGGCAGTACCGAGCAGTACTTC.